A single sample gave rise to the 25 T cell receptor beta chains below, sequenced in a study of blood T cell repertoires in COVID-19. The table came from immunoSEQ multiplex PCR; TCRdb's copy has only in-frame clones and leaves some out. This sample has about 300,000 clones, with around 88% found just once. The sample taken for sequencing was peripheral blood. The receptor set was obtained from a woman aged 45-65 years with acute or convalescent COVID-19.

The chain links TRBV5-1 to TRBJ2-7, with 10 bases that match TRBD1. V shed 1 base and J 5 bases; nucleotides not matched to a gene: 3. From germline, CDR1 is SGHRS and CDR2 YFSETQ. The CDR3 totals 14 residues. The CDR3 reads CASSLRGTGDEQYF. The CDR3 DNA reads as TGCGCCAGCAGCTTGCGGGGGACAGGGGACGAGCAGTACTTC.

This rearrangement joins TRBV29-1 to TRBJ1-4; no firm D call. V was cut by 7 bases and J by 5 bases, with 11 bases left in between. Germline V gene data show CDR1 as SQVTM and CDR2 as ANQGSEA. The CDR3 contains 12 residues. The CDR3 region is CSGAARNEKLFF. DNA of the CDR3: TGCAGCGGGGCCGCTCGAAATGAAAAACTGTTTTTT.

The CDR3 here is CASSFLDRSILNTEAFF. The CDR3 DNA reads TGTGCCAGCAGCTTCCTGGACAGGTCCATCCTGAACACTGAAGCTTTCTTT. The genes are TRBV5-6 and TRBJ1-1; 7 nucleotides align to TRBD1. The V gene's germline CDR1 is SGHDT and CDR2 YYEEEE. The J segment lost 0 bases and the V segment lost 2 bases, leaving 10 bases of the junction unmatched. The CDR3 sequence is 17 residues long.

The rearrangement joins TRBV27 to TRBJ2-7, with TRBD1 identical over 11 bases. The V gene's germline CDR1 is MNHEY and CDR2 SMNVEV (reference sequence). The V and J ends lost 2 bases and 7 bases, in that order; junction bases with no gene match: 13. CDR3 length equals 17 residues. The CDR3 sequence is CASSLTRTGGLLGEQYF. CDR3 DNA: TGTGCCAGCAGTTTAACCAGGACAGGGGGCCTCCTAGGGGAGCAGTACTTC.

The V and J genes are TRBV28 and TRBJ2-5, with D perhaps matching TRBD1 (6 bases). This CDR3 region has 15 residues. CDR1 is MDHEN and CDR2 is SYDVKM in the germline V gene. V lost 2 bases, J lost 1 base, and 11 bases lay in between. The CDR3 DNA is TGTGCCAGCAGTTTAATTTCGACAGGCCAAGAGACCCAGTACTTC. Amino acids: CASSLISTGQETQYF.

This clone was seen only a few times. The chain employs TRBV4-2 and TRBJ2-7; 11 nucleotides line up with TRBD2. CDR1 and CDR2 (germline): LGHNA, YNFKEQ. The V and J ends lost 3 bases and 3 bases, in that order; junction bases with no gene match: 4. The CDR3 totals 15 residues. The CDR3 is CASSQIGTSGYEQYF. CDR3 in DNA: TGTGCCAGCAGCCAGATCGGGACTAGCGGCTACGAGCAGTACTTC.

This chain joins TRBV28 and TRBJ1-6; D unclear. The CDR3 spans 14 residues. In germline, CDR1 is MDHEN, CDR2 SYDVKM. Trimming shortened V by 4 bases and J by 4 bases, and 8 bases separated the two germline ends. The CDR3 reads CASSSGPYNSPLHF. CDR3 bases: TGTGCCAGCAGTTCGGGTCCATATAATTCACCCCTCCACTTT.

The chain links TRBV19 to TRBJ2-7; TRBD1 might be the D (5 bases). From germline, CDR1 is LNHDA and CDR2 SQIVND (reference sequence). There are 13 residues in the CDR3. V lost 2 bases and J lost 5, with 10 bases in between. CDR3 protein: CASSIQGNDEQYF. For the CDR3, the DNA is TGTGCCAGTAGTATACAGGGAAACGACGAGCAGTACTTC.

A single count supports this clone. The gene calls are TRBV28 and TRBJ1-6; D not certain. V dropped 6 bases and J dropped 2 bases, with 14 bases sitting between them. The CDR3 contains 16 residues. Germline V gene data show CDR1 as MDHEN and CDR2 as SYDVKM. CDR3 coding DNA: TGTGCCAGCAGCAAAGCCGGGGATCCCTATAATTCACCCCTCCACTTT. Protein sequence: CASSKAGDPYNSPLHF.

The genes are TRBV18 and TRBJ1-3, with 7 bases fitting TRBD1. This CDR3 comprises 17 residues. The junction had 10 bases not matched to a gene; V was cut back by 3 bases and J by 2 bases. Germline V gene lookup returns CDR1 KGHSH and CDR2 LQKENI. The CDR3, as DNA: TGTGCCAGCTCACCTACTCCGACAGGGCTTACTGGAAACACCATATATTTT. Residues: CASSPTPTGLTGNTIYF. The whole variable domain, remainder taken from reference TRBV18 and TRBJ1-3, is NAGVMQNPRHLVRRRGQEARLRCSPMKGHSHVYWYRQLPEEGLKFMVYLQKENIIDESGMPKERFSAEFPKEGPSILRIQQVVRGDSAAYFCASSPTPTGLTGNTIYFGEGSWLTVV.

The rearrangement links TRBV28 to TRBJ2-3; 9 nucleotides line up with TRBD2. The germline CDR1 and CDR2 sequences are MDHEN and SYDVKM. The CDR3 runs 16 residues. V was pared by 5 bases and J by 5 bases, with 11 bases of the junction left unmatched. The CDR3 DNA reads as TGTGCCAGCAGTAACGCCTTGGCGGGAGGGGGAGATACGCAGTATTTT. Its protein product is CASSNALAGGGDTQYF.

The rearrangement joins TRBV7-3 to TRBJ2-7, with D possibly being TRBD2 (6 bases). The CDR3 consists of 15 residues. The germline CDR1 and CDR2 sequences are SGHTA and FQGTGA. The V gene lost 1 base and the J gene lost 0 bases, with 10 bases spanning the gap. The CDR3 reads CASSLNAGSSYEQYF. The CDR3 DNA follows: TGTGCCAGCAGCTTAAATGCGGGAAGCTCCTACGAGCAGTACTTC.

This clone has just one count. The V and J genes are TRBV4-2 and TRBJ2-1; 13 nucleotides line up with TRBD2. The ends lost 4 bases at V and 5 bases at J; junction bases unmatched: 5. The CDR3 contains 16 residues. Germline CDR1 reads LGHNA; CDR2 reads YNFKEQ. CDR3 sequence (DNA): TGTGCCAGCAGCCCCGAAGGGACTAGCGGGGACAATGAGCAGTTCTTC. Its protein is CASSPEGTSGDNEQFF.

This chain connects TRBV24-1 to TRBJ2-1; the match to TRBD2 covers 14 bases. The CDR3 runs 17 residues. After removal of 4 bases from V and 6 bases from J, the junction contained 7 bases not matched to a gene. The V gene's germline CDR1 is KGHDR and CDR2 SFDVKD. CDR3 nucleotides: TGTGCCACCAGTGACGGTGGACTAGCGGGAGGCGTCAATGAGCAGTTCTTC. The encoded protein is CATSDGGLAGGVNEQFF.

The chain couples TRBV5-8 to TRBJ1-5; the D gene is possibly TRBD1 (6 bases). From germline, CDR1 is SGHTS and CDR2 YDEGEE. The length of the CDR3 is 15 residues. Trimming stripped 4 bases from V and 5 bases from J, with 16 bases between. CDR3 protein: CASSRLGGIHQPQHF. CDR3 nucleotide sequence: TGTGCCAGCAGCCGGCTAGGGGGAATTCATCAGCCCCAGCATTTT. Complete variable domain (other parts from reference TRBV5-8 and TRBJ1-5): EAGVTQSPTHLIKTRGQQATLRCSPISGHTSVYWYQQALGLGLQFLLWYDEGEERNRGNFPPRFSGRQFPNYSSELNVNALELEDSALYLCASSRLGGIHQPQHFGDGTRLSIL.

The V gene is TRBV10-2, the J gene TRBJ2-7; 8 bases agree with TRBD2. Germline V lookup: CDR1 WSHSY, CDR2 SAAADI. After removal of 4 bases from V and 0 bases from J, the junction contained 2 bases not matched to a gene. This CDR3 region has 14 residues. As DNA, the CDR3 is TGCGCCAGCAGTGCGGGGGGGCTCTCCTACGAGCAGTACTTC. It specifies CASSAGGLSYEQYF.

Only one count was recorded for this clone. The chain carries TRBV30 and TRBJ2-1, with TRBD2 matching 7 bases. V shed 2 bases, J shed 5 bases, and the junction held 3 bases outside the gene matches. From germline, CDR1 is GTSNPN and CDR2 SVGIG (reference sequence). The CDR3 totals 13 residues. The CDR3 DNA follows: TGTGCCTGGAGTAGCGGGAACAACAATGAGCAGTTCTTC. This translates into CAWSSGNNNEQFF.

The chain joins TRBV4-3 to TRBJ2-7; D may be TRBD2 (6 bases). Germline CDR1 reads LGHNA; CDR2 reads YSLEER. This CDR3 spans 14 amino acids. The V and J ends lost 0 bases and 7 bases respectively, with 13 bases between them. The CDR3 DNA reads TGCGCCAGCAGCCAAGAGATAGAAGGAGGGGAGCAGTACTTC. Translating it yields CASSQEIEGGEQYF.

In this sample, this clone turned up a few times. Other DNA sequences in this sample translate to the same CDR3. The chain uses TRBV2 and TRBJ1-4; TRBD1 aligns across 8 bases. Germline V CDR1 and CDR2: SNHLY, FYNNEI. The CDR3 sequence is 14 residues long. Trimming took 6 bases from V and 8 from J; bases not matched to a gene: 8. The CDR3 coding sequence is TGTGCCAGCAGGGCCGGGACAGGAGGAGAAAAACTGTTTTTT. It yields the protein CASRAGTGGEKLFF.

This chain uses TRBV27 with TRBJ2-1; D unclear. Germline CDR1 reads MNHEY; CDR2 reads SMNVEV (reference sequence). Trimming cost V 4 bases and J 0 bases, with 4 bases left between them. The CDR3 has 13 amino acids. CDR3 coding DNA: TGTGCCAGCAGTTCTCGCTCCTACAATGAGCAGTTCTTC. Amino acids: CASSSRSYNEQFF.

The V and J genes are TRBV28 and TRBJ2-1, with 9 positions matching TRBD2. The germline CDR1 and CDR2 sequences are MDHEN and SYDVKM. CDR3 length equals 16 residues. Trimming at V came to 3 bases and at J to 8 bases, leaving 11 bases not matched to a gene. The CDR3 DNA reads TGTGCCAGCAGTTTCGGCGGGAGGGTAACTTTGGATGAGCAGTTCTTC. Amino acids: CASSFGGRVTLDEQFF.

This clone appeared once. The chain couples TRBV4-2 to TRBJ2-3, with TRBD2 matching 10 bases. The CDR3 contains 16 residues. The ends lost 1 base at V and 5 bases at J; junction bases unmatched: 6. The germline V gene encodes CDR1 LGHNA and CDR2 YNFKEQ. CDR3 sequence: CASSQGLAGDKDTQYF. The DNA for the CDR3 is TGTGCCAGCAGCCAAGGTCTAGCGGGAGATAAAGATACGCAGTATTTT.

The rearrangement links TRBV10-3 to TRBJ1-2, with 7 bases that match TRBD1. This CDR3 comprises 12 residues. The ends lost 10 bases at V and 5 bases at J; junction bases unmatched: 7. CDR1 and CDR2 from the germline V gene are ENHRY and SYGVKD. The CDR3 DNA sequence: TGTGCCACCTCCACACAGGGGTATGGCTACACCTTC. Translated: CATSTQGYGYTF.

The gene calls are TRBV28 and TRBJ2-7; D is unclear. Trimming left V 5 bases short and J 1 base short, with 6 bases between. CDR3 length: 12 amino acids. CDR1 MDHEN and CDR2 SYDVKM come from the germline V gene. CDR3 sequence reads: CASSLTSYEQYF. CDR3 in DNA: TGTGCCAGCAGTCTCACATCCTACGAGCAGTACTTC.

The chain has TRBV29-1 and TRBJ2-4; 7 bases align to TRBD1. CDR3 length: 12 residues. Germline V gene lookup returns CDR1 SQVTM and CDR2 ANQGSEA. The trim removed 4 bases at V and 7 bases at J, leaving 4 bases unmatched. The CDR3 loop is CSVGDRWNIQYF. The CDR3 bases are TGCAGCGTTGGGGACAGATGGAACATTCAGTACTTC.